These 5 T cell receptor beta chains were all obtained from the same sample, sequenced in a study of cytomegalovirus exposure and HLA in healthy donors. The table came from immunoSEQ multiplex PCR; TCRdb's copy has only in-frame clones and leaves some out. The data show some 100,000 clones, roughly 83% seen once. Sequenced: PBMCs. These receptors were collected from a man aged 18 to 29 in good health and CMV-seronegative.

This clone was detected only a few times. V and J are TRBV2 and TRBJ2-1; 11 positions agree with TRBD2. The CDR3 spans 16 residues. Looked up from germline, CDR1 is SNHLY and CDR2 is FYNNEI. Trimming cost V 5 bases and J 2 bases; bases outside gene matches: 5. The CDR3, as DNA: TGTGCCAGCAGTCCCGGGACTAGCGGCCCCTACAATGAGCAGTTCTTC. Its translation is CASSPGTSGPYNEQFF.

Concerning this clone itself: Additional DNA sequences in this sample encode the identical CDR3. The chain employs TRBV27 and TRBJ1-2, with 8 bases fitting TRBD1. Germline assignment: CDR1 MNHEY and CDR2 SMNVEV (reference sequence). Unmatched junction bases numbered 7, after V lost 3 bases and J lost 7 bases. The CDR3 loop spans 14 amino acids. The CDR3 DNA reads TGTGCCAGCAGTTTGTCGACAGGGGAGGGTGGCTACACCTTC. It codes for CASSLSTGEGGYTF.

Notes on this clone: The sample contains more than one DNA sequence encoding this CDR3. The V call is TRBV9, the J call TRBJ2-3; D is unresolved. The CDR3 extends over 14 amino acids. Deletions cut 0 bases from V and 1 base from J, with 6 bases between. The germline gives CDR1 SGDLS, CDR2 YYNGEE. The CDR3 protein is CASSVAGRTDTQYF. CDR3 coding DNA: TGTGCCAGCAGCGTAGCGGGTCGCACAGATACGCAGTATTTT.

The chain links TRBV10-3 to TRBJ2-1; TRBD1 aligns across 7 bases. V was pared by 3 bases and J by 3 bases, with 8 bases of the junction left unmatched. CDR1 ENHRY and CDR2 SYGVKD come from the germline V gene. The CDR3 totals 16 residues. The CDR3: CAISDPDRRNYNEQFF. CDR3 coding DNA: TGTGCCATCAGTGATCCGGACAGGCGGAACTACAATGAGCAGTTCTTC.

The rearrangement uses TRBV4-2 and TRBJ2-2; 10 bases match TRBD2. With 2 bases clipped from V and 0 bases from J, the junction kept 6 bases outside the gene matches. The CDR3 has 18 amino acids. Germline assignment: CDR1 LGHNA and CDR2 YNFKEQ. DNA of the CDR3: TGTGCCAGCAGCCAACTAGCGGGGGCCTTAACGAACACCGGGGAGCTGTTTTTT. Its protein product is CASSQLAGALTNTGELFF.